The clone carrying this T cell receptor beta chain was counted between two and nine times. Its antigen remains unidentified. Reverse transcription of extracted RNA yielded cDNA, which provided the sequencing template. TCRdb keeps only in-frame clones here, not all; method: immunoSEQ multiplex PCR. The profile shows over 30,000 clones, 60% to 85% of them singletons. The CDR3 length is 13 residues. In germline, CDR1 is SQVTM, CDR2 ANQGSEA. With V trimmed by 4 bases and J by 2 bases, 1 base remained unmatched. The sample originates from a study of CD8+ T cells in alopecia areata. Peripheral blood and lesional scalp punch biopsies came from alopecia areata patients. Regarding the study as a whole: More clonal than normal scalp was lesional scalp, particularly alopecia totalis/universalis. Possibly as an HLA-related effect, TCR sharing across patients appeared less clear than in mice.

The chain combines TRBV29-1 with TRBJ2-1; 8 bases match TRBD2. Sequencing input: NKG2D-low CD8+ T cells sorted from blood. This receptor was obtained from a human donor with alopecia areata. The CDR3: CSVAGGTYNEQFF. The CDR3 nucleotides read TGCAGCGTTGCGGGGGGGACCTACAATGAGCAGTTCTTC.